This T cell receptor beta chain came from a study of vaccination and CD4 T cells after COVID-19. As for treatment: approximately 9-day PBMC culture with coronavirus spike peptide pools or control peptides (ViraFEST assay). At the Johns Hopkins FTIC core, DNA taken from cultured CD4+ T cells was sequenced by way of the Oncomine TCR Beta short-read assay. Using its own MiXCR run on the PCR reads, TCRdb lists one record per CDR3 protein. The sample includes approximately 16,000 distinct CDR3 sequences, less than 35% of them seen just once. This clonotype was seen more than once but under ten times. Its target is not known. Sequences were obtained from cultured CD4+ T cells from blood. This sequence was found in a human donor with COVID-19.

CDR3 residues: CASSFRAASNQPQHF. CDR3 nucleotide sequence: TGTGCCAGCAGTTTTCGGGCCGCTTCCAATCAGCCCCAGCATTTT. This chain joins TRBV12-3 or TRBV12-4 and TRBJ1-5; D gene uncertain. Trimming shortened V by 3 bases and J by 3 bases, and 12 bases separated the two germline ends. The CDR3 spans 15 residues.